This T cell receptor beta chain was documented in a study of T cell responses to AZD1222 COVID-19 vaccine. The protocol was immunoSEQ multiplex PCR, while the TCRdb copy is restricted to in-frame clones and leaves out a portion. The data contain about 110,000 clones, 80% to 95% of them singletons. General observations from the study: AZD1222 recipients seropositive at baseline numbered only 6 or 7. Variant regions that are unmutated are reportedly the target of nearly half of spike-specific TCRs.

This clone was observed a single time. The antigen is not known. The CDR3 length is 11 residues. Trimming left V 5 bases short and J 7 bases short, with 8 bases between. Source: peripheral blood, taken on day 0 of AZD1222 vaccination. V gene TRBV12-3 or TRBV12-4 combines with J gene TRBJ1-1, with D unclear. The sequence derives from an adult in good health. This CDR3 reads CASSKVGEAFF. In DNA form, the CDR3 reads TGTGCCAGCAGTAAAGTGGGTGAAGCTTTCTTT.